This T cell receptor beta chain is from a study of T cells in tumors after PD-1 blockade. In regard to this clone: What it binds is unknown.

Sequencing was performed with immunoSEQ multiplex PCR; in TCRdb, only in-frame clones are kept and a portion is missing. The sample lists around 60,000 clones; roughly 78% were seen once. Study results and caveats: Approximately 41% of tumor TCR clonotypes were also found in blood.

Genomic DNA template from tumor biopsies or peripheral blood, roughly 616 ng to 6,500 ng input. V shed 3 bases and J 2 bases; nucleotides not matched to a gene: 8. Germline CDR1 and CDR2: LGHDT and YNNKEL (reference sequence). This CDR3 is 16 amino acids long. The clonotype was recovered from a human donor with basal cell carcinoma. The V call is TRBV3-1 (or the pseudogene TRBV3-2), the J call TRBJ2-3, with 7 bases fitting TRBD1. The sequenced sample was PBMCs, obtained before anti-PD-1 treatment. The CDR3 is CASSQAGTDFTDTQYF. The CDR3 DNA follows: TGTGCCAGCAGCCAGGCTGGGACAGATTTCACAGATACGCAGTATTTT.